The T cell receptor beta chain described here comes from a study of shared clonotypes between healthy human individuals. A single count supports this clone. The germline V and J ends were trimmed by 0 bases and 9 bases, with 15 bases remaining between them. The CDR3 covers 15 residues. Germline V gives CDR1 GTSNPN, CDR2 SVGIG (reference sequence). The protocol was immunoSEQ multiplex PCR, while the TCRdb copy is restricted to in-frame clones and leaves out a portion. The top ten clones hold 10% to 15% of a sample with 450,000 to 550,000 clones, 70% to 80% of them seen once. The receptor's source is a woman aged 40-49 years in good health. Some clones in this sample may be carry-over from other donors' samples. Sample: PBMCs. The V call is TRBV30, the J call TRBJ1-6; D gene ambiguous. The CDR3, as DNA: TGTGCCTGGAGTGTAGTGCCGGCCTATGGTTCACCCCTCCACTTT. This codes for CAWSVVPAYGSPLHF. Using reference TRBV30 and TRBJ1-6 for the parts outside the CDR3, the full variable domain is SQTIHQWPATLVQPVGSPLSLECTVEGTSNPNLYWYRQAAGRGLQLLFYSVGIGQISSEVPQNLSASRPQDRQFILSSKKLLLSDSGFYLCAWSVVPAYGSPLHFGNGTRLTVT.